This TCR beta chain came from a study of Ad26.COV2.S vaccination and SARS-CoV-2 variants. Noted treatment: approximately 18 received Ad26.COV2.S at low or high dose, single or two shots; about 5 received placebo; per-sample allocation not given. After the first vaccine or placebo injection, samples were drawn on day 63. The individual, an adult aged 18-55 years, was a donor in Boston. Profiled with immunoSEQ multiplex PCR; TCRdb holds only in-frame clones, not every one. The data show 440,000 or so clones, roughly 87% seen once. This CDR3 region has 19 residues. Trimming at V came to 2 bases and at J to 6 bases, leaving 20 bases not matched to a gene. Germline CDR1 and CDR2: MGHRA and YSYEKL.

The source of this sequence is a person between 18 and 59 years old who received the Ad26.COV2.S COVID-19 vaccine or a placebo. Material: peripheral blood, obtained in a trial of Ad26.COV2.S vaccine versus placebo. This rearrangement joins TRBV4-1 to TRBJ1-2, with 8 bases fitting TRBD1. The DNA of the CDR3 is TGCGCCAGCAGCCAAAAGGTGCCGGGACAGGCCGCTGGGAGTGATGGCTACACCTTC. Amino acids: CASSQKVPGQAAGSDGYTF.